This T cell receptor beta chain came from a study of blood T cells in healthy people across ages. Peripheral blood was drawn, 7.5 to 10 milliliters per donor. The CDR3 length is 16 residues. Germline CDR1 and CDR2: KGHSH and LQKENI. A second PCR of about 6 to 11 cycles used a sample-barcoded 5' primer and a J-beta primer mix. TCRdb re-called the 5' RACE reads through MiXCR, storing one row per CDR3 protein. The table includes under 800,000 distinct CDR3 sequences, approximately 39% detected once. This receptor was taken from a woman aged 60-75 years in good health. Input material: blood. V usage is TRBV18 and J usage is TRBJ2-4; D call uncertain. The J call may be in error: the DNA end matches TRBJ2-7 better. In nucleotides, the CDR3 is TGTGCCAGCTCACCACTAAAATTTTCTGGAACCTACGAGCAGTACTTC. This translates into CASSPLKFSGTYEQYF.